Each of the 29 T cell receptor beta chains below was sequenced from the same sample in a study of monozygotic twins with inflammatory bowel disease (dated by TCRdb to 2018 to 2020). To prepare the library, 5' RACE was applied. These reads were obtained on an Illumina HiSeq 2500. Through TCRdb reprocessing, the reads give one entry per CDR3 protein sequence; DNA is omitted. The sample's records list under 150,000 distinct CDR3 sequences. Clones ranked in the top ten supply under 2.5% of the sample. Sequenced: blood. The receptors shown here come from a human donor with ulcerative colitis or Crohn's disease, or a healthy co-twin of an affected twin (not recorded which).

CDR3 protein: CASSQEVFLGQGRRNTEAFF. The chain recombines TRBV4-2 with TRBJ1-1; TCRdb calls TRBD1, which cannot be checked without DNA. CDR1 and CDR2 (germline): LGHNA, YNFKEQ. This CDR3 contains 20 residues.

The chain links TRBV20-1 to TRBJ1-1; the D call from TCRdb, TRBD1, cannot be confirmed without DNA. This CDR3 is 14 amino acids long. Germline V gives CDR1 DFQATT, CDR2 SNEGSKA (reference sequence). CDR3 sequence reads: CSRVGGFLNTEAFF.

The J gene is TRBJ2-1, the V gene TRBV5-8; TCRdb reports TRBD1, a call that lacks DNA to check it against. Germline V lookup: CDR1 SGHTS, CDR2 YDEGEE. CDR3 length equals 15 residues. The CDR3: CASSLWQGTYNEQFF.

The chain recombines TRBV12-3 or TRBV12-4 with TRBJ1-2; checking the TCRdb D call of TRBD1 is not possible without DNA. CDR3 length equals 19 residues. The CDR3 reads CASSSDRRWGVLANYGYTF.

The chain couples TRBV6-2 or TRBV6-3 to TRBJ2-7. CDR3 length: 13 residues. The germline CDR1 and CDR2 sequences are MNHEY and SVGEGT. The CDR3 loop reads CASSYSSDYEQYF.

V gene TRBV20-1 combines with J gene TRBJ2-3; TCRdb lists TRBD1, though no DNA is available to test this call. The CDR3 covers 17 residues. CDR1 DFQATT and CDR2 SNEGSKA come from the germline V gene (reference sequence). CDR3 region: CSARDDRVGGRADTQYF.

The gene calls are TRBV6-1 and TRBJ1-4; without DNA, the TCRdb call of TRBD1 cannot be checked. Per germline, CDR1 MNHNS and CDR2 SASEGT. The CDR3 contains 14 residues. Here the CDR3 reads CASSPSGQGEKLFF.

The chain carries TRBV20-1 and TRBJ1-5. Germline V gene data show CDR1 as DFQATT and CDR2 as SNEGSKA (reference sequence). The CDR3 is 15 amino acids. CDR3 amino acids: CSARGYGYSNQPQHF.

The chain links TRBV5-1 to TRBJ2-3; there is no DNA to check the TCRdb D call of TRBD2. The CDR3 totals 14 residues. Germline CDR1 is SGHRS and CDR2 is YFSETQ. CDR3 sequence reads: CASTPGPQGDTQYF.

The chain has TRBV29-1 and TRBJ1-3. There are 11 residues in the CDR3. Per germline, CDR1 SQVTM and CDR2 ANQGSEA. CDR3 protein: CSATLGNTIYF.

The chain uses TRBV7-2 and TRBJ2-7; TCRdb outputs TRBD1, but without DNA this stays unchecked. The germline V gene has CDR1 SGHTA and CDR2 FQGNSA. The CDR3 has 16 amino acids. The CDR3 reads CASSLGGGAGSYEQYF. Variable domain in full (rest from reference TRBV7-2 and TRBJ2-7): GAGVSQSPSNKVTEKGKDVELRCDPISGHTALYWYRQSLGQGLEFLIYFQGNSAPDKSGLPSDRFSAERTGGSVSTLTIQRTQQEDSAVYLCASSLGGGAGSYEQYFGPGTRLTVT.

CDR3: CSAARTVSDEKLFF. The chain is built from TRBV20-1 and TRBJ1-4; checking the TCRdb D call of TRBD1 is not possible without DNA. Germline V lookup: CDR1 DFQATT, CDR2 SNEGSKA (reference sequence). CDR3 length: 14 residues.

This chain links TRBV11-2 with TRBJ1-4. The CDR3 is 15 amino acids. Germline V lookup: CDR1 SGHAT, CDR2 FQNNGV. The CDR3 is CASSFRPRSNEKLFF.

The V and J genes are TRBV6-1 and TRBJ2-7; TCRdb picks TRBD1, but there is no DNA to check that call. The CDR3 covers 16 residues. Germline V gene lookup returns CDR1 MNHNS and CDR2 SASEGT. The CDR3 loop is CASSQYGGISSYEQYF.

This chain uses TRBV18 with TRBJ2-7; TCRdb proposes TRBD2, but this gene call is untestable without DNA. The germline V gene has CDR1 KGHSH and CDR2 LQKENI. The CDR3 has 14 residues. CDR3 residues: CASSPGGNPYEQYF.

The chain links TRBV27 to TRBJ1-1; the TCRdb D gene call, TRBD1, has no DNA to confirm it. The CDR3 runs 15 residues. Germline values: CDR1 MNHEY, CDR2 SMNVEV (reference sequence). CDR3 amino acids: CASSLSPSGRAEAFF.

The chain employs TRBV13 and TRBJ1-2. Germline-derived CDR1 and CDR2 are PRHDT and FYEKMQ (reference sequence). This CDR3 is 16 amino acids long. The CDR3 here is CASSLGRGRGEYGYTF.

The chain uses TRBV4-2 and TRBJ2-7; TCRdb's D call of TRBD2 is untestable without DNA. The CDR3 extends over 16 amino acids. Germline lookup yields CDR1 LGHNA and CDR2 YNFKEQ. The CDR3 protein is CASSHLAGTLAYEQYF.

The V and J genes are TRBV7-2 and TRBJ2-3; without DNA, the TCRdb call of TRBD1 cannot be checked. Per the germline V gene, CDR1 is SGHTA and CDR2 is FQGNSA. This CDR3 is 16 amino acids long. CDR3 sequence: CASSPRPSGQADTQYF. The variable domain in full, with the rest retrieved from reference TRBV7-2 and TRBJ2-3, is GAGVSQSPSNKVTEKGKDVELRCDPISGHTALYWYRQSLGQGLEFLIYFQGNSAPDKSGLPSDRFSAERTGGSVSTLTIQRTQQEDSAVYLCASSPRPSGQADTQYFGPGTRLTVL.

This chain's CDR3 is CASSLGRASNTGELFF. This chain uses TRBV5-4 with TRBJ2-2; TCRdb gives TRBD2 as the D gene, but with no DNA this cannot be confirmed. CDR3 length: 16 residues. Germline CDR1 reads SGHNT; CDR2 reads YYREEE (reference sequence).

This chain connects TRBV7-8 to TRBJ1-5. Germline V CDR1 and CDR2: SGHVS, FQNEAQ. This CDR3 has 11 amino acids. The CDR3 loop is CASSLHGAQHF.

The CDR3 here is CASLEGSSGANVLTF. The V and J genes are TRBV6-2 or TRBV6-3 and TRBJ2-6; TCRdb reports TRBD2, a call that lacks DNA to check it against. Germline CDR1 reads MNHEY; CDR2 reads SVGEGT. This CDR3 has 15 residues.

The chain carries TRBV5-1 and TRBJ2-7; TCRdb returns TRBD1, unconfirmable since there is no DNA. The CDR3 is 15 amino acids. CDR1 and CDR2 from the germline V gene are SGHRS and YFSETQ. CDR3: CASSLSSGGLGEQYF.

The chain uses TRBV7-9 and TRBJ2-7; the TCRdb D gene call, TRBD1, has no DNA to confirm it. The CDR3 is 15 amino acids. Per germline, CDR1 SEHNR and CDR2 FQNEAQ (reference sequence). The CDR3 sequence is CASSLLRQGSYEQYF.

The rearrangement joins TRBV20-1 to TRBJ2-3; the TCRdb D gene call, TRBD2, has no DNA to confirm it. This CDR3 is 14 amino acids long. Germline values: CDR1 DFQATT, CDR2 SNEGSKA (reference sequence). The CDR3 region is CSALGGALTDTQYF.

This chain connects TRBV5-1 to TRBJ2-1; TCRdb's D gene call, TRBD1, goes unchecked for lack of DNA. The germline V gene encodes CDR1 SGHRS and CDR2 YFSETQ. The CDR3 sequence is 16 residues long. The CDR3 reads CASSWEGQPSYNEQFF. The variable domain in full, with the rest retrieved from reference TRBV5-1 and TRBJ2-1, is KAGVTQTPRYLIKTRGQQVTLSCSPISGHRSVSWYQQTPGQGLQFLFEYFSETQRNKGNFPGRFSGRQFSNSRSEMNVSTLELGDSALYLCASSWEGQPSYNEQFFGPGTRLTVL.

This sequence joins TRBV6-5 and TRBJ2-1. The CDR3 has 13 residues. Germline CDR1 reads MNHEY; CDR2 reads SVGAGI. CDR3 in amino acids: CASRWDYGNEQFF.

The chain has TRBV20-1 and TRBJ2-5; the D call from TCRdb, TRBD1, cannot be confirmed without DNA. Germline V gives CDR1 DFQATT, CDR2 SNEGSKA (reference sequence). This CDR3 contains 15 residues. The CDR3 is CSAAQEGGRYETQYF.

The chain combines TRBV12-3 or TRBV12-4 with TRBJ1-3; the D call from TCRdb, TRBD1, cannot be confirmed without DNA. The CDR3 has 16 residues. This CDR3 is CASSLDSGSAGNTIYF.